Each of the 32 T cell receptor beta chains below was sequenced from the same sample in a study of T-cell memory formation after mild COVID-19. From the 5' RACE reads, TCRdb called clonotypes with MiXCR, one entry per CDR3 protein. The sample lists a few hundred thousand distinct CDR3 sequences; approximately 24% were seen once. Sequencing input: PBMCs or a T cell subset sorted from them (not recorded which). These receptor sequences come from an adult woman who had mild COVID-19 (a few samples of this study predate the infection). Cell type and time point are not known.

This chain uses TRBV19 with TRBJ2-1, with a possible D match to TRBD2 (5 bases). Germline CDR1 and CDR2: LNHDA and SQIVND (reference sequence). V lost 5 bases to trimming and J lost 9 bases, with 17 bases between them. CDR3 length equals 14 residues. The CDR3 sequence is CASSALNGNSEQFF. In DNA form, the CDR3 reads TGTGCCAGTAGTGCCCTTAACGGGAATAGTGAGCAGTTCTTC.

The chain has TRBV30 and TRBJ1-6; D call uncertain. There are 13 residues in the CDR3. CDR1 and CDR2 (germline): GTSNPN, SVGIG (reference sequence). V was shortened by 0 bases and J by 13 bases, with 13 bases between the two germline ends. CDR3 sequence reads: CAWSVGSPTPLHF. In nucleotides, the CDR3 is TGTGCCTGGAGTGTAGGGTCACCTACGCCCCTCCACTTT. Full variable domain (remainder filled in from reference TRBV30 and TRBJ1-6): SQTIHQWPATLVQPVGSPLSLECTVEGTSNPNLYWYRQAAGRGLQLLFYSVGIGQISSEVPQNLSASRPQDRQFILSSKKLLLSDSGFYLCAWSVGSPTPLHFGNGTRLTVT.

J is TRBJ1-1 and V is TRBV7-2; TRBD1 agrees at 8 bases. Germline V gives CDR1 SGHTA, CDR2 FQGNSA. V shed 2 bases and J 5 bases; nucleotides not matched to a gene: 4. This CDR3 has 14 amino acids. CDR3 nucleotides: TGTGCCAGCAGCTTACAGGGGGCATGGACTGAAGCTTTCTTT. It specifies CASSLQGAWTEAFF.

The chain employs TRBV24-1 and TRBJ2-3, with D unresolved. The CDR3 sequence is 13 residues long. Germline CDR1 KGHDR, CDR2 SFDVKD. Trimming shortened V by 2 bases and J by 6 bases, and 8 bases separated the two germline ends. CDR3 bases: TGTGCCACCAGTGATTACGTGGTGGATACGCAGTATTTT. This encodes CATSDYVVDTQYF.

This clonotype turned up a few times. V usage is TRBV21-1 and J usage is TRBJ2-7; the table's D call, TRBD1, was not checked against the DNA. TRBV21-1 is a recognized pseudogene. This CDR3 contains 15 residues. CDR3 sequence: CASSKRGTQAYEQYF. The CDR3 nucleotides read TGTGCCAGCAGCAAAAGGGGGACTCAAGCCTACGAGCAGTACTTC.

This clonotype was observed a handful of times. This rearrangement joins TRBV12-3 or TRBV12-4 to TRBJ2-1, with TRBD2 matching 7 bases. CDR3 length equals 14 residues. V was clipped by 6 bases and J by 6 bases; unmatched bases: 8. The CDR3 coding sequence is TGTGCCAGCAGCCCCGGGACTATAGGCAATGAGCAGTTCTTC. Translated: CASSPGTIGNEQFF.

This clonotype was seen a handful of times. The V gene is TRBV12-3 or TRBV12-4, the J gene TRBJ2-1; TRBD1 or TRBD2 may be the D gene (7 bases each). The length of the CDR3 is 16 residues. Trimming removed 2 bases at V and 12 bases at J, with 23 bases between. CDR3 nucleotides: TGTGCCAGCAGTTTATATCCCGCAGGGGGGGGGTCCGGGCAGTTCTTC. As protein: CASSLYPAGGGSGQFF.

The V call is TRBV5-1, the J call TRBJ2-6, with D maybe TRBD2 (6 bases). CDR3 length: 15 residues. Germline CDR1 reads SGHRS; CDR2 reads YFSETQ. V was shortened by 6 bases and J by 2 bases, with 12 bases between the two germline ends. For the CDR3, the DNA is TGCGCCAGCACCCGATCGGGAGCTGGGGCCAACGTCCTGACTTTC. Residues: CASTRSGAGANVLTF.

CDR3 sequence: CASRADGGSGDEQYF. The DNA for the CDR3 is TGTGCCAGTAGGGCGGATGGCGGGAGTGGGGACGAGCAGTACTTC. The gene calls are TRBV19 and TRBJ2-7, with 7 nucleotides matching TRBD2. CDR3 length: 15 amino acids. With V trimmed by 6 bases and J by 5 bases, 13 bases remained unmatched. Germline V gene data show CDR1 as LNHDA and CDR2 as SQIVND (reference sequence).

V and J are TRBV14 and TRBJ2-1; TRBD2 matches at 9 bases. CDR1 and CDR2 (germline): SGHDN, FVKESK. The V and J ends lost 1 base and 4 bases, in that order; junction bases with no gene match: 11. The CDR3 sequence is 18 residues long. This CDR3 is CASSQARFGGRGYNEQFF. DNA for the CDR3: TGTGCCAGCAGCCAAGCTAGATTCGGCGGGAGGGGTTACAATGAGCAGTTCTTC.

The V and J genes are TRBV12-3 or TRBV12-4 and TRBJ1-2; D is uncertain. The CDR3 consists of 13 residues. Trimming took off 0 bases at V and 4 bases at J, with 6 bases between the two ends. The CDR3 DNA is TGTGCCAGCAGTTTAGCTAGAATCTATGGCTACACCTTC. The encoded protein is CASSLARIYGYTF.

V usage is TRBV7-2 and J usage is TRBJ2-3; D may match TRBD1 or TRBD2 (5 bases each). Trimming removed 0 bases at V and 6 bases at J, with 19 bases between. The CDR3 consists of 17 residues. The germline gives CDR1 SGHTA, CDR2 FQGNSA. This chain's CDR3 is CASSLAGLAAGLDTQYF. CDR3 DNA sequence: TGTGCCAGCAGCTTAGCGGGGCTAGCCGCCGGTTTGGATACGCAGTATTTT.

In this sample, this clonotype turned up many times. The CDR3 nucleotides read TGCGCCAGCAGTCACCCGGGGGGACTAGCATTTTCATGCGAGCAGTACTTC. The encoded protein is CASSHPGGLAFSCEQYF. The chain uses TRBV23-1 and TRBJ2-7; 9 bases fit TRBD2. TRBV23-1 is noted as an ORF with a role that remains uncertain. The CDR3 is made up of 17 amino acids. J lost 6 bases, V lost 3 bases, and 15 bases had no gene match.

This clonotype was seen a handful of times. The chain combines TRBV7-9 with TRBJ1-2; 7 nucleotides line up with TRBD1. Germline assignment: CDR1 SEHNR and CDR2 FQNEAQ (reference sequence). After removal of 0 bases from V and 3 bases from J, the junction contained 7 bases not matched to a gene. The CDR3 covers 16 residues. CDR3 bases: TGTGCCAGCAGCTTAGCGCCGACAGGGTGGGACTATGGCTACACCTTC. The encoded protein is CASSLAPTGWDYGYTF.

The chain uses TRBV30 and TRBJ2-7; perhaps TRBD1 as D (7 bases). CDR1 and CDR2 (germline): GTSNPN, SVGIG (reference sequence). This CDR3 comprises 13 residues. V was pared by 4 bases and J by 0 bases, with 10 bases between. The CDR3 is CAWKQGGSYEQYF. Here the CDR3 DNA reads TGTGCCTGGAAGCAGGGGGGCTCCTACGAGCAGTACTTC.

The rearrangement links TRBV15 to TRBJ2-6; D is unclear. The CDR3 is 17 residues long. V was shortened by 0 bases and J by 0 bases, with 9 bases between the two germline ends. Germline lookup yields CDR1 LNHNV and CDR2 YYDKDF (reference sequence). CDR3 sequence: CATSRDSIFSGANVLTF. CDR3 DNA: TGTGCCACCAGCAGAGACAGTATATTCTCTGGGGCCAACGTCCTGACTTTC.

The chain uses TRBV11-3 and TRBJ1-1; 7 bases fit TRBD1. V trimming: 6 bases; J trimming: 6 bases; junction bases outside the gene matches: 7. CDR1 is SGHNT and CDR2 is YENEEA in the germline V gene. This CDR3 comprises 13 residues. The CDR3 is CASSFDRVPEAFF. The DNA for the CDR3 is TGTGCCAGCAGTTTTGACAGGGTCCCTGAAGCTTTCTTT.

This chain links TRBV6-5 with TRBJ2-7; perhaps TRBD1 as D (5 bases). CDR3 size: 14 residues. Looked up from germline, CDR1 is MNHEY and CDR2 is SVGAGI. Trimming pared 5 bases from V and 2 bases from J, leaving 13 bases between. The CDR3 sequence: CASSTKGRAYEQYF. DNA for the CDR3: TGTGCCAGCAGTACTAAGGGCAGGGCCTACGAGCAGTACTTC.

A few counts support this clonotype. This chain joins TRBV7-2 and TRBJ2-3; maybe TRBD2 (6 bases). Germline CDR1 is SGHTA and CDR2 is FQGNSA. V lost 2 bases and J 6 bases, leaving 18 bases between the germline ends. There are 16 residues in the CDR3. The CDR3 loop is CASSLSGTLDGDTQYF. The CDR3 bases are TGTGCCAGCAGCTTATCCGGGACTTTAGATGGTGATACGCAGTATTTT.

CDR3 loop: CASSPRGSGGHTDTQYF. The CDR3 bases are TGTGCCAGCAGCCCACGAGGGAGCGGGGGACATACAGATACGCAGTATTTT. The V and J genes are TRBV9 and TRBJ2-3; 8 positions agree with TRBD2. The CDR3 runs 17 residues. The V gene end was trimmed by 4 bases and the J gene end by 3 bases; junction bases not matched to a gene: 13. Germline-derived CDR1 and CDR2 are SGDLS and YYNGEE.

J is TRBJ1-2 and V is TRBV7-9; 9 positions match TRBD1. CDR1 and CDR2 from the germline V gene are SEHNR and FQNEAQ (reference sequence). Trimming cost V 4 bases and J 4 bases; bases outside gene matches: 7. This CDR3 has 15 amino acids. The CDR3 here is CASSSNRDRVYGYTF. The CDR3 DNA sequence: TGTGCCAGCAGCTCGAACCGGGACAGGGTCTATGGCTACACCTTC.

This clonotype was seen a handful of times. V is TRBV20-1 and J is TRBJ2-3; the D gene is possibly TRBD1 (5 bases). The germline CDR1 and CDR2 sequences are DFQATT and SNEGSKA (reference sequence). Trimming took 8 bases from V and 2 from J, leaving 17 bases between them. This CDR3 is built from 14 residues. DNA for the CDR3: TGCAGTTCCGAAAGGGGCAGGGACACAGATACGCAGTATTTT. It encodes CSSERGRDTDTQYF.

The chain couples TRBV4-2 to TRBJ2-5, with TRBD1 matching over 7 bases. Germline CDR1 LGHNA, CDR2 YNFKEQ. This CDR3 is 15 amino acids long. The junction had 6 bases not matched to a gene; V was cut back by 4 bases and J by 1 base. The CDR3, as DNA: TGTGCCAGCAGCCGCAGCGACAGGGCCCAAGAGACCCAGTACTTC. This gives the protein CASSRSDRAQETQYF.

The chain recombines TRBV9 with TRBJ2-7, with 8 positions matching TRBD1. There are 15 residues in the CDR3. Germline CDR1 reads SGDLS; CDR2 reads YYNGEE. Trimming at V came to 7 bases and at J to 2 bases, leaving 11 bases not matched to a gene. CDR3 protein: CASSSGGWEPYEQYF. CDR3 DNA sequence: TGTGCCAGCTCCTCAGGGGGCTGGGAACCCTACGAGCAGTACTTC.

Here the CDR3 reads CASSVNDMSITGELFF. In DNA form, the CDR3 reads TGTGCCAGCAGCGTAAATGATATGAGTATCACCGGGGAGCTGTTTTTT. The chain joins TRBV9 to TRBJ2-2; unclear D gene. V dropped 1 base and J dropped 4 bases, with 14 bases sitting between them. CDR3 length: 16 residues. Germline CDR1 SGDLS, CDR2 YYNGEE.

The CDR3 sequence is CASSLVPDTEAFF. As DNA, the CDR3 is TGCGCCAGCAGCTTGGTACCCGACACTGAAGCTTTCTTT. The V call is TRBV5-1, the J call TRBJ1-1; D remains unclear. Germline V gives CDR1 SGHRS, CDR2 YFSETQ. The V gene lost 0 bases and the J gene lost 3 bases, with 6 bases spanning the gap. The CDR3 sequence is 13 residues long.

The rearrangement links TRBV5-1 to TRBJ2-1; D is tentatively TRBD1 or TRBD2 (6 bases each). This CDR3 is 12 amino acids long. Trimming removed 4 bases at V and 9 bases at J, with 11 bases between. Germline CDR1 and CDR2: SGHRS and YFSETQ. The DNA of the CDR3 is TGCGCCAGCAGCAAGGGGGAGGCTGAGCAGTTCTTC. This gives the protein CASSKGEAEQFF.

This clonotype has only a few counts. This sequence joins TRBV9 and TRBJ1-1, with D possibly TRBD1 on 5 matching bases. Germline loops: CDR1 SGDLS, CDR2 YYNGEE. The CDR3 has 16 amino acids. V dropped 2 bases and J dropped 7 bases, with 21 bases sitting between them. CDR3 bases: TGTGCCAGCAGCGTCTTACAGCCAGGGACCCTTTTTGAAGCTTTCTTT. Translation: CASSVLQPGTLFEAFF.

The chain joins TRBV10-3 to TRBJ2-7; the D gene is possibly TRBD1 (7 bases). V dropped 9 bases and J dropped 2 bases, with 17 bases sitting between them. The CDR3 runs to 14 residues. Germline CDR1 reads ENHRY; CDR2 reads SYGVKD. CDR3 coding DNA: TGTGCCATTGACAGGGAGGAAGGTACCTACGAGCAGTACTTC. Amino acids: CAIDREEGTYEQYF.

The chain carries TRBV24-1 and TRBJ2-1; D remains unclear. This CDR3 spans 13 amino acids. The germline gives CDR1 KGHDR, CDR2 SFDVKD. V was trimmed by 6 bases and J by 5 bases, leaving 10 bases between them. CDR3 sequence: CATSSHQNNEQFF. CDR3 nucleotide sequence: TGTGCCACCAGTAGTCACCAGAACAATGAGCAGTTCTTC.

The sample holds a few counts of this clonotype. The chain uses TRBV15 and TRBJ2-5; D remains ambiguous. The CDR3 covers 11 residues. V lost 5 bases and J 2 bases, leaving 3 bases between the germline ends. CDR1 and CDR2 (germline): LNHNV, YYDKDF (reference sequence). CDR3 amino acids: CATSRQETQYF. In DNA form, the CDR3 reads TGTGCCACCAGCCGACAAGAGACCCAGTACTTC.

The DNA for the CDR3 is TGTGCCAGCAATTCAGAGGCGGGAGGATCCTACGAGCAGTACTTC. Encoded protein: CASNSEAGGSYEQYF. The genes are TRBV6-5 and TRBJ2-7, with TRBD2 matching over 8 bases. CDR3 length equals 15 residues. CDR1 and CDR2 (germline): MNHEY, SVGAGI. Losses at the gene ends were 7 bases for V and 1 base for J; bases not matched to a gene: 9.